The sequence of this T cell receptor (beta chain) was determined in a study of T cell repertoires in cytomegalovirus infection. CDR1 is MNHNY, CDR2 SVGAGI, per germline (reference sequence). The CDR3 is made up of 14 amino acids. The germline V and J ends were trimmed by 5 bases and 3 bases, with 13 bases remaining between them. Findings and limits, study-wide: There were carriers of CMV plus the relevant HLA, and cumulative public TCR beta family frequency identified them.

MiXCR was run by TCRdb on the reads, yielding one entry per CDR3 protein. Among under 850,000 distinct CDR3 sequences listed, around 30% were seen once. This clonotype was counted only a few times. Its antigen remains unidentified. The chain carries TRBV6-6 and TRBJ1-1; maybe TRBD1 (6 bases). This receptor was identified in a human donor in good health (CMV status not recorded). Some clones in this sample may be carry-over from other donors' samples. Sequenced here: cultured PBMCs, sampled from culture after CMV antigen stimulation. The CDR3 loop reads CASSPQGSYTEAFF. Written as DNA, the CDR3 is TGTGCCAGCAGTCCTCAGGGGTCCTACACTGAAGCTTTCTTT.